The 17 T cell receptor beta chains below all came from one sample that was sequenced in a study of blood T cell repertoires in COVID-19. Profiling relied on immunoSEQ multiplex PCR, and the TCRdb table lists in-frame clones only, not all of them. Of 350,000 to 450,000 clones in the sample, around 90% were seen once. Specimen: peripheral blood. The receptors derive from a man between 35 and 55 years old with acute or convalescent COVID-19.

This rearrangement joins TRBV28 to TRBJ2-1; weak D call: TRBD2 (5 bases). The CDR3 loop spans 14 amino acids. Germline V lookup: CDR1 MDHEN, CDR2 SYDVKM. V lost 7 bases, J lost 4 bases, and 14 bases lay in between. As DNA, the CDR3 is TGTGCCAGCATCGAGGCGGGCGATTACAATGAGCAGTTCTTC. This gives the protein CASIEAGDYNEQFF.

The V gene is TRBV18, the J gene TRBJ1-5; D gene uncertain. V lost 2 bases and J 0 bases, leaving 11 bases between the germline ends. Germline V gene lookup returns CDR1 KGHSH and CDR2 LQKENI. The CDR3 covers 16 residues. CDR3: CASSPFGMYSNQPQHF. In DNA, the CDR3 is TGTGCCAGCTCACCATTCGGGATGTATAGCAATCAGCCCCAGCATTTT.

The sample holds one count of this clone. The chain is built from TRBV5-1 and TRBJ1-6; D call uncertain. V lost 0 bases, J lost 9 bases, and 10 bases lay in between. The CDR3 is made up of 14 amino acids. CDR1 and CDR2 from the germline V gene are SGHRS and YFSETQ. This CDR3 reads CASSLELPGSPLHF. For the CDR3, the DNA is TGCGCCAGCAGCTTGGAACTGCCCGGTTCACCCCTCCACTTT.

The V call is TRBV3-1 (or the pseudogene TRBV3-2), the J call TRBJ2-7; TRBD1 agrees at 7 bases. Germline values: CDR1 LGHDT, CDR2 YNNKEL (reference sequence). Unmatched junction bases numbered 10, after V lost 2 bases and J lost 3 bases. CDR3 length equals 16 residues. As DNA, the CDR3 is TGTGCCAGCAGCCAACCACACAGGGGAAGCGGCTACGAGCAGTACTTC. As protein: CASSQPHRGSGYEQYF.

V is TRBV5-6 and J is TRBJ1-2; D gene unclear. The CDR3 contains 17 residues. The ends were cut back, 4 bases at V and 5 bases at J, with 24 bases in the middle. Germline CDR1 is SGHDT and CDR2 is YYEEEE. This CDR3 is CASSENVPRSQWYGYTF. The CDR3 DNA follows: TGTGCCAGCAGCGAAAACGTTCCCCGATCACAGTGGTATGGCTACACCTTC. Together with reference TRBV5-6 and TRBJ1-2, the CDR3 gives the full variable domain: DAGVTQSPTHLIKTRGQQVTLRCSPKSGHDTVSWYQQALGQGPQFIFQYYEEEERQRGNFPDRFSGHQFPNYSSELNVNALLLGDSALYLCASSENVPRSQWYGYTFGSGTRLTVV.

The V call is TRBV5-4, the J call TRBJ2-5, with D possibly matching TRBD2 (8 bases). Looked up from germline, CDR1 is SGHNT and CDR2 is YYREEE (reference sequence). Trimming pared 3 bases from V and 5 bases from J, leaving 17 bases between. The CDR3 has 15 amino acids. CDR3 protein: CASSSSGGGLETQYF. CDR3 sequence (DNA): TGTGCCAGCAGCTCATCGGGAGGGGGCCTGGAGACCCAGTACTTC.

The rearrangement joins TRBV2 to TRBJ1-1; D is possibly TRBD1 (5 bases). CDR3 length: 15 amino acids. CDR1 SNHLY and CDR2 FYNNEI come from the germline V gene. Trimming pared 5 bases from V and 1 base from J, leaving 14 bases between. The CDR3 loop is CASSPRGWENTEAFF. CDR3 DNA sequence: TGTGCCAGCAGTCCCCGGGGGTGGGAGAACACTGAAGCTTTCTTT.

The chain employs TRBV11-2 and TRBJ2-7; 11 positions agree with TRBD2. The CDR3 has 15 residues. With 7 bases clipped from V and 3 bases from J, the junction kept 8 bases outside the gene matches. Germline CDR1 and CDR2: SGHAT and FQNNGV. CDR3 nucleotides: TGTGCCAGCACCGATCTAGCGGGGGGAGTCTACGAGCAGTACTTC. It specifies CASTDLAGGVYEQYF.

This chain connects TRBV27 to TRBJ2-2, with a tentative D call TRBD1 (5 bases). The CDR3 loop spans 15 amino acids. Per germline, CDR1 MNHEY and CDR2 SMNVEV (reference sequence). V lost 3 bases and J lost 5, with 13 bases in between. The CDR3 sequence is CASSFRRDLTGELFF. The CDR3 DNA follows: TGTGCCAGCAGTTTTCGCAGGGATCTTACCGGGGAGCTGTTTTTT.

The CDR3 nucleotides read TGTGCCAGTAGTTGGACTTCTGACTCTGGAAACACCATATATTTT. Translation: CASSWTSDSGNTIYF. V is TRBV19 and J is TRBJ1-3, with D hard to call. There are 15 residues in the CDR3. CDR1 and CDR2 from the germline V gene are LNHDA and SQIVND (reference sequence). Between the trimmed V and J ends, which lost 5 bases and 0 bases, there was a span of 11 bases.

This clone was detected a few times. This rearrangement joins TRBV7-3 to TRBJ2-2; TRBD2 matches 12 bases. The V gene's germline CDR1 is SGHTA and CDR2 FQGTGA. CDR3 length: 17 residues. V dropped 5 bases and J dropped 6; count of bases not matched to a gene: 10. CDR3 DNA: TGTGCCAGCAGCCCCAGACCGACTAGCGGGAGACCCGGGGAGCTGTTTTTT. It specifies CASSPRPTSGRPGELFF.

CDR3 sequence: CASSPTSGAGDNEQFF. In nucleotides, the CDR3 is TGCGCCAGCAGCCCGACGAGTGGAGCGGGAGACAATGAGCAGTTCTTC. The chain carries TRBV5-1 and TRBJ2-1, with 8 bases matching TRBD2. This CDR3 region has 16 residues. In germline, CDR1 is SGHRS, CDR2 YFSETQ. V was clipped by 4 bases and J by 5 bases; unmatched bases: 11. Using reference TRBV5-1 and TRBJ2-1 for the parts outside the CDR3, the full variable domain is KAGVTQTPRYLIKTRGQQVTLSCSPISGHRSVSWYQQTPGQGLQFLFEYFSETQRNKGNFPGRFSGRQFSNSRSEMNVSTLELGDSALYLCASSPTSGAGDNEQFFGPGTRLTVL.

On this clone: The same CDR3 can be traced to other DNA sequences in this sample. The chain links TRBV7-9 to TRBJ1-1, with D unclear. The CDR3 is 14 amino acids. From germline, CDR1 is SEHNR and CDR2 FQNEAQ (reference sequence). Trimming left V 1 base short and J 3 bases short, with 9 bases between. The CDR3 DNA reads TGTGCCAGCAGCTTAGGGGTCGCGGACACTGAAGCTTTCTTT. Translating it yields CASSLGVADTEAFF.

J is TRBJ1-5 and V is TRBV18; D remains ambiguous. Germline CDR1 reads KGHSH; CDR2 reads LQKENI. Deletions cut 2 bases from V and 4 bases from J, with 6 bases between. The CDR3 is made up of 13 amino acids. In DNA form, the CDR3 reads TGTGCCAGCTCACCATCGGGAAATCAGCCCCAGCATTTT. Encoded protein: CASSPSGNQPQHF.

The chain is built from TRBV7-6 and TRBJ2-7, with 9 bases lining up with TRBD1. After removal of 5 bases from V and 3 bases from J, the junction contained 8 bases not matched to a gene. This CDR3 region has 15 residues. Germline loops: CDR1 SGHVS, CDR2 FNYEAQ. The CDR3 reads CASSEEGQGLYEQYF. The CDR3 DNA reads TGTGCCAGCAGCGAAGAGGGACAGGGCCTCTACGAGCAGTACTTC.

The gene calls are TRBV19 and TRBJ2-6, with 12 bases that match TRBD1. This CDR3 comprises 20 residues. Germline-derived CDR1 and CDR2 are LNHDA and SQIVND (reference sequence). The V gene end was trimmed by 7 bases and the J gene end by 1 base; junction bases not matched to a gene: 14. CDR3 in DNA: TGTGCCAGTACCTTTCAGGGCGAGGGACAGGGGGCGTCTGGGGCCAACGTCCTGACTTTC. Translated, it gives CASTFQGEGQGASGANVLTF.

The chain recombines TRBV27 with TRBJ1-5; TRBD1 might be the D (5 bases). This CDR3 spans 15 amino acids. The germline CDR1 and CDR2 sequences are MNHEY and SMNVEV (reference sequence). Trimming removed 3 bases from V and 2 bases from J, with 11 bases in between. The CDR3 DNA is TGTGCCAGCAGTTTTGGGGGGGTTCGCAATCAGCCCCAGCATTTT. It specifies CASSFGGVRNQPQHF.